Following are 24 T cell receptor beta chains from one sample sequenced in a study of CD4+ T cells in melanoma. Here immunoSEQ multiplex PCR was the method, and the copy in TCRdb shows in-frame clones only, minus some. The sample holds about 120,000 clones, 92% seen once. Sequences were obtained from peripheral blood. These receptors originate from a human donor with melanoma.

The J gene is TRBJ2-1, the V gene TRBV9, with D unresolved. Germline V lookup: CDR1 SGDLS, CDR2 YYNGEE. The V end was cut by 0 bases, the J end by 4 bases, with 5 bases between. The CDR3 extends over 13 amino acids. The CDR3 protein is CASSVDGYNEQFF. Written as DNA, the CDR3 is TGTGCCAGCAGCGTAGACGGGTACAATGAGCAGTTCTTC.

The rearrangement links TRBV2 to TRBJ1-1; D gene uncertain. Trimming pared 8 bases from V and 4 bases from J, leaving 11 bases between. Looked up from germline, CDR1 is SNHLY and CDR2 is FYNNEI. This CDR3 is 12 amino acids long. This CDR3 is CASGAFGTEAFF. CDR3 DNA sequence: TGTGCCAGCGGAGCCTTTGGCACTGAAGCTTTCTTT.

This chain links TRBV9 with TRBJ1-2, with D possibly matching TRBD1 (6 bases). CDR3 length equals 14 residues. Looked up from germline, CDR1 is SGDLS and CDR2 is YYNGEE. Trimming took 4 bases from V and 7 from J, leaving 17 bases between them. CDR3 bases: TGTGCCAGCAGCTCCGTAGAACAGGGTGGTGGCTACACCTTC. Encoded protein: CASSSVEQGGGYTF.

The chain is built from TRBV28 and TRBJ1-1; D unclear. V lost 2 bases to trimming and J lost 4 bases, with 14 bases between them. This CDR3 spans 15 amino acids. The V gene's germline CDR1 is MDHEN and CDR2 SYDVKM. The CDR3 bases are TGTGCCAGCAGTTTAAGTCTGGGGTCGACCACTGAAGCTTTCTTT. Translating it yields CASSLSLGSTTEAFF.

The chain joins TRBV6-1 to TRBJ2-7; 11 bases are shared with TRBD1. The germline V gene encodes CDR1 MNHNS and CDR2 SASEGT. The CDR3 extends over 13 amino acids. J gave up 6 bases and V 8 bases, and 6 bases lay outside the gene matches. DNA for the CDR3: TGTGCCAGCCCGGGGGACAGGGGGGGCGAGCAGTACTTC. It is translated as CASPGDRGGEQYF.

The chain couples TRBV6-4 to TRBJ1-2; tentative D call: TRBD1 (5 bases). Germline V gives CDR1 MRHNA, CDR2 SNTAGT. V dropped 2 bases and J dropped 4 bases, with 5 bases sitting between them. The CDR3 length is 12 residues. The CDR3 is CASSDRGYGYTF. The CDR3 bases are TGTGCCAGCAGTGACAGGGGCTATGGCTACACCTTC.

This clone appeared a few times. The identical CDR3 is also encoded by other nucleotide sequences in the sample. J is TRBJ1-1 and V is TRBV4-1; D remains ambiguous. The CDR3 sequence is 15 residues long. Germline assignment: CDR1 MGHRA and CDR2 YSYEKL. V gave up 0 bases and J gave up 0 bases, with 8 bases separating them. The CDR3 DNA follows: TGCGCCAGCAGCCAAGACCCCTTATTGAACACTGAAGCTTTCTTT. The encoded protein is CASSQDPLLNTEAFF.

This rearrangement joins TRBV5-4 to TRBJ1-1; no definite D call. Germline loops: CDR1 SGHNT, CDR2 YYREEE (reference sequence). V lost 0 bases, J lost 3 bases, and 9 bases lay in between. The CDR3 has 14 residues. CDR3 nucleotide sequence: TGTGCCAGCAGCTTGGTAAACGGGGACACTGAAGCTTTCTTT. Protein sequence: CASSLVNGDTEAFF.

The genes are TRBV19 and TRBJ2-7; TRBD2 agrees at 7 bases. Germline CDR1 LNHDA, CDR2 SQIVND (reference sequence). V was clipped by 10 bases and J by 6 bases; unmatched bases: 6. CDR3 length equals 11 residues. In DNA form, the CDR3 reads TGTGCCACCCTGGGGGGGGGCGAGCAGTACTTC. Translated: CATLGGGEQYF.

The chain has TRBV6-1 and TRBJ1-6; perhaps TRBD1 as D (6 bases). Trimming cost V 5 bases and J 9 bases, with 14 bases left between them. CDR3 size: 14 residues. Germline V gene lookup returns CDR1 MNHNS and CDR2 SASEGT. This CDR3 reads CASSNDRRSSPLHF. CDR3 nucleotide sequence: TGTGCCAGCAGTAATGACAGGAGGAGTTCACCCCTCCACTTT.

The V and J genes are TRBV7-2 and TRBJ1-2; no clear D. The CDR3 loop spans 13 amino acids. Germline V CDR1 and CDR2: SGHTA, FQGNSA. The V gene lost 5 bases and the J gene lost 5 bases, with 12 bases spanning the gap. In DNA, the CDR3 is TGTGCCAGCAGCGCGAAGGGAAATTATGGCTACACCTTC. It translates to CASSAKGNYGYTF.

The rearrangement links TRBV7-8 to TRBJ2-7, with TRBD1 as a possible D gene (6 bases). The CDR3 has 18 amino acids. Trimming stripped 5 bases from V and 1 base from J, with 24 bases between. Germline V gives CDR1 SGHVS, CDR2 FQNEAQ. CDR3 sequence (DNA): TGTGCCAGCAGCCCTATCGCCCCCAGGGGTTTCCTATCCTACGAGCAGTACTTC. It translates to CASSPIAPRGFLSYEQYF. Combining the CDR3 with reference TRBV7-8 and TRBJ2-7 gives the whole variable domain GAGVSQSPRYKVAKRGQDVALRCDPISGHVSLFWYQQALGQGPEFLTYFQNEAQLDKSGLPSDRFFAERPEGSVSTLKIQRTQQEDSAVYLCASSPIAPRGFLSYEQYFGPGTRLTVT.

The genes are TRBV11-3 and TRBJ2-3; 9 bases map to TRBD1. Per germline, CDR1 SGHNT and CDR2 YENEEA. The CDR3 consists of 15 residues. V gave up 5 bases and J gave up 1 base; unmatched junction bases: 4. CDR3 nucleotide sequence: TGTGCCAGCAGCCCCCGGACAGGGGGCACAGATACGCAGTATTTT. Amino acids: CASSPRTGGTDTQYF.

There are a few counts of this clone. The chain combines TRBV7-9 with TRBJ1-1; D call uncertain. Germline CDR1 SEHNR, CDR2 FQNEAQ (reference sequence). The CDR3 has 11 residues. With 5 bases removed from V and 6 bases from J, the gap between germline ends came to 7 bases. The CDR3 region is CASSVLAEAFF. The CDR3 nucleotides read TGTGCCAGCAGCGTACTAGCTGAAGCTTTCTTT.

Of note for this clone: Distinct nucleotide sequences in the sample also encode this CDR3. The gene calls are TRBV11-2 and TRBJ2-3, with D unclear. The length of the CDR3 is 13 residues. Trimming pared 0 bases from V and 3 bases from J, leaving 4 bases between. Per germline, CDR1 SGHAT and CDR2 FQNNGV. CDR3 DNA: TGTGCCAGCAGCTTAGATTTAACAGATACGCAGTATTTT. Translation: CASSLDLTDTQYF.

The CDR3 loop is CASRGVYNEQFF. In nucleotides, the CDR3 is TGTGCCAGCCGCGGTGTCTACAATGAGCAGTTCTTC. The rearrangement links TRBV7-6 to TRBJ2-1; D ambiguous. V lost 8 bases to trimming and J lost 3 bases, with 8 bases between them. The CDR3 is 12 amino acids. Per the germline V gene, CDR1 is SGHVS and CDR2 is FNYEAQ. The full variable domain, its missing parts supplied by reference TRBV7-6 and TRBJ2-1, is GAGVSQSPRYKVTKRGQDVALRCDPISGHVSLYWYRQALGQGPEFLTYFNYEAQQDKSGLPNDRFSAERPEGSISTLTIQRTEQRDSAMYRCASRGVYNEQFFGPGTRLTVL.

The CDR3 here is CASSRTFMETQYF. The CDR3 region has the DNA TGTGCCAGCAGTCGGACGTTTATGGAGACCCAGTACTTC. This chain links TRBV27 with TRBJ2-5; D not certain. The ends were cut back, 5 bases at V and 5 bases at J, with 12 bases in the middle. The CDR3 consists of 13 residues. Germline CDR1 reads MNHEY; CDR2 reads SMNVEV (reference sequence).

This chain links TRBV1 with TRBJ2-7; no check of the table's D call, TRBD2, against the DNA was made. TRBV1 has pseudogene status. There are 14 residues in the CDR3. The CDR3 bases are TGCACCAGCAGTCCTCTAGCGTTTACCTACGAGCAGTACTTC. It codes for CTSSPLAFTYEQYF.

V gene TRBV28 combines with J gene TRBJ2-7; D may match TRBD1 or TRBD2 (5 bases each). Germline values: CDR1 MDHEN, CDR2 SYDVKM. The CDR3 contains 16 residues. The V end lost 5 bases, the J end lost 1 base, and 18 bases lay between the germline ends. The CDR3 coding sequence is TGTGCCAGCAGTGACCCGGGGCGAGAGCTATCCTACGAGCAGTACTTC. It codes for CASSDPGRELSYEQYF.

The sample holds one count of this clone. The chain has TRBV10-3 and TRBJ2-5, with 9 bases lining up with TRBD1. This CDR3 spans 15 amino acids. Trimming cost V 6 bases and J 1 base; bases outside gene matches: 6. The germline CDR1 and CDR2 sequences are ENHRY and SYGVKD. CDR3 coding DNA: TGTGCCATCAGAGCGGACAGGGGAGGCCAAGAGACCCAGTACTTC. Its protein is CAIRADRGGQETQYF.

This sequence joins TRBV25-1 and TRBJ1-5; D is possibly TRBD1 (5 bases). Per germline, CDR1 MGHDK and CDR2 SYGVNS. The CDR3 has 15 residues. The V end lost 4 bases, the J end lost 4 bases, and 14 bases lay between the germline ends. For the CDR3, the DNA is TGTGCCAGCAGTGTGACTAGGGGTCGGAATCAGCCCCAGCATTTT. Its protein product is CASSVTRGRNQPQHF.

Comments on this clone: The identical CDR3 is also encoded by other nucleotide sequences in the sample. The chain has TRBV5-4 and TRBJ2-1; maybe TRBD1 (5 bases). Germline assignment: CDR1 SGHNT and CDR2 YYREEE (reference sequence). Trimming pared 0 bases from V and 2 bases from J, leaving 6 bases between. The CDR3 covers 14 residues. CDR3 residues: CASSLGGPYNEQFF. The CDR3 DNA is TGTGCCAGCAGCTTGGGGGGCCCCTACAATGAGCAGTTCTTC.

The rearrangement links TRBV6-5 to TRBJ1-3; D call uncertain. CDR3 length: 13 amino acids. Trimming took off 0 bases at V and 4 bases at J, with 4 bases between the two ends. Germline V gene lookup returns CDR1 MNHEY and CDR2 SVGAGI. The CDR3 DNA sequence: TGTGCCAGCAGTTACTCTCCGGGAAACACCATATATTTT. Amino acid sequence: CASSYSPGNTIYF.

The rearrangement links TRBV5-4 to TRBJ2-7; 7 bases fit TRBD1. CDR3 length: 12 amino acids. CDR1 and CDR2 (germline): SGHNT, YYREEE (reference sequence). With 6 bases clipped from V and 3 bases from J, the junction kept 3 bases outside the gene matches. This CDR3 reads CASNRQGYEQYF. CDR3 DNA sequence: TGTGCCAGCAACCGACAGGGCTACGAGCAGTACTTC.